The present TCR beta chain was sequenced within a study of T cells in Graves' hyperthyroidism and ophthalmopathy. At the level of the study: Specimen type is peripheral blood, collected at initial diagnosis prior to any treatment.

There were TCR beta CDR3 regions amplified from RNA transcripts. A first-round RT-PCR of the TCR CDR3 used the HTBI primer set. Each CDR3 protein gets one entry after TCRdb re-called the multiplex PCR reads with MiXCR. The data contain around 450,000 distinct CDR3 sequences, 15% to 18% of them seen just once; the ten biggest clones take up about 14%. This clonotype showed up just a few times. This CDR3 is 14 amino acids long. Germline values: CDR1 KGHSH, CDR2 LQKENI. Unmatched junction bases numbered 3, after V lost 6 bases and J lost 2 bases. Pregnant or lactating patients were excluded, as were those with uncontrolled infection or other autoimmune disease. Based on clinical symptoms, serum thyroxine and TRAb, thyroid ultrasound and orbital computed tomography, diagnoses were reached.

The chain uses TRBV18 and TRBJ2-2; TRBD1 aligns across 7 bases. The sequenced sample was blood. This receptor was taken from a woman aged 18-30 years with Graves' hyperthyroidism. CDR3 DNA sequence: TGTGCCAGCTCCGGGACAGCTAACACCGGGGAGCTGTTTTTT. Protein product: CASSGTANTGELFF.